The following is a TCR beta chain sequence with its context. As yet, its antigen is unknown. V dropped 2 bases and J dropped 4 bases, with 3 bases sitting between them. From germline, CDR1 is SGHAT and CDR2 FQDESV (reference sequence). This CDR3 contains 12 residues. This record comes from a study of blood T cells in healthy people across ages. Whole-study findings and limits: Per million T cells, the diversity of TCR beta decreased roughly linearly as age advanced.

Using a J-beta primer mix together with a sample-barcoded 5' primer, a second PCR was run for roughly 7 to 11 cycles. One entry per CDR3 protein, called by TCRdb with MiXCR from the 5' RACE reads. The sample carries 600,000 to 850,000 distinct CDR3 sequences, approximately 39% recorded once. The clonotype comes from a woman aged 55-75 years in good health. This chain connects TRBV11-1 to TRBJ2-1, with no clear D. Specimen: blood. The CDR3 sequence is CASSLLYNEQFF. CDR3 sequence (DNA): TGTGCCAGCAGCTTATTGTACAATGAGCAGTTCTTC.